The present TCR beta chain was sequenced within a study of beta chain features in type 1 diabetes. Reverse transcription of all isolated RNA meant that expressed TCRB transcripts were sequenced. Sequencing used immunoSEQ multiplex PCR; TCRdb keeps in-frame clones, though not all of them. The data contain about 290,000 clones, under 8.5% of them singletons. The CDR3 is made up of 12 amino acids. Trimming removed 4 bases from V and 7 bases from J, with 10 bases in between. The germline V gene encodes CDR1 SEHNR and CDR2 FQNEAQ (reference sequence). In this sample, this clone turned up a few times. The sample comprised central memory CD4+ T cells from blood. The chain uses TRBV7-9 and TRBJ1-2; D unclear. The origin of this receptor is a woman between 18 and 29 years old in good health. CDR3 coding DNA: TGTGCCAGCAGCTCCCGCTTAGGTGGCTACACCTTC. It specifies CASSSRLGGYTF.